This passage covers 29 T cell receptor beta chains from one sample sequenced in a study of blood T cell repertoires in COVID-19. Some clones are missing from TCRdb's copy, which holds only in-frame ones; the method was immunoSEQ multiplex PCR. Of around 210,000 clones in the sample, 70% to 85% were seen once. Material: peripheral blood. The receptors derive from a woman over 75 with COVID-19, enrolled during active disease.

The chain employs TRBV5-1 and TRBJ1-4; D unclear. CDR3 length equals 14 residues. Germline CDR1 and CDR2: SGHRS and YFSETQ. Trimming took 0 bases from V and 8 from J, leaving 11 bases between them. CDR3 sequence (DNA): TGCGCCAGCAGCTTGGCGGGGATTTGGGAAAAACTGTTTTTT. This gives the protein CASSLAGIWEKLFF.

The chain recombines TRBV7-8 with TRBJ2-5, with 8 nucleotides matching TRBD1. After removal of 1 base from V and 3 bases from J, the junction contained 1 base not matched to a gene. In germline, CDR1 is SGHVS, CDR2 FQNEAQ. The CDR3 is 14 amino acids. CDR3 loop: CASSLGTGKETQYF. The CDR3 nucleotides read TGTGCCAGCAGCTTAGGGACAGGGAAAGAGACCCAGTACTTC.

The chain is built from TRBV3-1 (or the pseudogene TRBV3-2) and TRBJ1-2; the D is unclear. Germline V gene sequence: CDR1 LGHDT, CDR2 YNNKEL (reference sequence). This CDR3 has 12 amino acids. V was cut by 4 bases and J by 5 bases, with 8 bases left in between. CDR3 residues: CASSRLGYGYTF. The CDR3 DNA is TGTGCCAGCAGCCGGCTCGGGTATGGCTACACCTTC.

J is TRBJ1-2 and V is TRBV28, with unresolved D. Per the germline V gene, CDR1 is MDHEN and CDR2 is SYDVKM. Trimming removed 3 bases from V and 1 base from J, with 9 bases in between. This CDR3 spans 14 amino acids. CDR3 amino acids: CASSFLRDNYGYTF. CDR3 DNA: TGTGCCAGCAGTTTTTTACGGGATAACTATGGCTACACCTTC.

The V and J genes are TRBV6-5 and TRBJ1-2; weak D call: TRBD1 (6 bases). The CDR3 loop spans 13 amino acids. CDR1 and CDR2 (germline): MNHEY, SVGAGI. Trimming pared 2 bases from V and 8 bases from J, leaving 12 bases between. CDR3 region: CASSYGGTSGYTF. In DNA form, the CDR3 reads TGTGCCAGCAGTTACGGGGGCACCTCGGGCTACACCTTC.

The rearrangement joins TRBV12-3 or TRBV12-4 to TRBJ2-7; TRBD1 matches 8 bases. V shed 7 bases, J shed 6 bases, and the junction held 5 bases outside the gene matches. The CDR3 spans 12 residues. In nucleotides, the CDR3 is TGTGCCAGCAACACAGGGGGGCCCGAGCAGTACTTC. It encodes CASNTGGPEQYF.

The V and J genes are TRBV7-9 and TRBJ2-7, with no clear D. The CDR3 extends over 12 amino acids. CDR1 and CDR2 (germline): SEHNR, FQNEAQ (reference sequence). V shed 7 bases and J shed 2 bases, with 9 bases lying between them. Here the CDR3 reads CASTLDPYEQYF. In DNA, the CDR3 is TGTGCCAGCACCCTAGACCCCTACGAGCAGTACTTC.

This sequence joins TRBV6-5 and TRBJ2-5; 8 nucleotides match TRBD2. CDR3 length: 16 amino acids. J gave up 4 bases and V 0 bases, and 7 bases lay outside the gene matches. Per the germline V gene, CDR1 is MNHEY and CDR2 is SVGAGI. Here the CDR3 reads CASSYSAREVLETQYF. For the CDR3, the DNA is TGTGCCAGCAGTTACTCGGCGCGGGAGGTCCTAGAGACCCAGTACTTC.

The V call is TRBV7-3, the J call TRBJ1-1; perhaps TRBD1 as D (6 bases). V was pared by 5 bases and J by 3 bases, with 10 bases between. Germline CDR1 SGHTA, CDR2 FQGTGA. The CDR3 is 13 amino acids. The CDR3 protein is CASSTNRDTEAFF. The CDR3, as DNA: TGTGCCAGCAGCACAAACAGGGACACTGAAGCTTTCTTT.

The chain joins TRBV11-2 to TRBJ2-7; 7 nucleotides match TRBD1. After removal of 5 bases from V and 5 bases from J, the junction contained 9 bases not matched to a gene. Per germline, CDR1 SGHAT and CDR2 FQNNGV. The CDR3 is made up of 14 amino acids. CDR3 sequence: CASSRQGPPDEQYF. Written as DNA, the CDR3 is TGTGCCAGCAGCCGACAGGGCCCACCGGACGAGCAGTACTTC.

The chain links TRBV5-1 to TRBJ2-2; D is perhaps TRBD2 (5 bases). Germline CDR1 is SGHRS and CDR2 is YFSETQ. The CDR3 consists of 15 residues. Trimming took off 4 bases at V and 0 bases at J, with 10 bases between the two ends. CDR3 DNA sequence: TGCGCCAGCAGCCAGACTACCGCGAACACCGGGGAGCTGTTTTTT. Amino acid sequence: CASSQTTANTGELFF.

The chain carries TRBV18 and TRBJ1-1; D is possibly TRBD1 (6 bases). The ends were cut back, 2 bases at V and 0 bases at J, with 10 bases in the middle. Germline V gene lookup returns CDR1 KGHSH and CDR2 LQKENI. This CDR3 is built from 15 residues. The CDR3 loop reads CASSPLDSLNTEAFF. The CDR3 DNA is TGTGCCAGCTCACCATTGGACAGCTTGAACACTGAAGCTTTCTTT.

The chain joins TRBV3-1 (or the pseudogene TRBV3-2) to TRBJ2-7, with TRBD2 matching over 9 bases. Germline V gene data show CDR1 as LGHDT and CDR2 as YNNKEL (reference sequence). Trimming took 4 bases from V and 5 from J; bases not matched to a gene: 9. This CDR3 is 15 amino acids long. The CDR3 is CASSPSSGGINEQYF. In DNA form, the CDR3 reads TGTGCCAGCAGCCCCTCCAGCGGGGGGATCAACGAGCAGTACTTC.

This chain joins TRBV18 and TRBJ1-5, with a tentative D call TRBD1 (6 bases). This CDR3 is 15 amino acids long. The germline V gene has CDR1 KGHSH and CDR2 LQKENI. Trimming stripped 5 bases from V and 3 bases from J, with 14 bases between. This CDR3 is CASSKTTGYNQPQHF. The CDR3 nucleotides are TGTGCCAGCTCAAAGACAACAGGGTACAATCAGCCCCAGCATTTT.

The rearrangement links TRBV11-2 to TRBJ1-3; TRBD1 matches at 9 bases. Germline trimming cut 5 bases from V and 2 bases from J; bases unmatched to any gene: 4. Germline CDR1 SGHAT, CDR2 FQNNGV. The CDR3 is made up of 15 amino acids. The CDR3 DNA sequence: TGTGCCAGCAGCCGCCGACAGGGGGCTGGAAACACCATATATTTT. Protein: CASSRRQGAGNTIYF.

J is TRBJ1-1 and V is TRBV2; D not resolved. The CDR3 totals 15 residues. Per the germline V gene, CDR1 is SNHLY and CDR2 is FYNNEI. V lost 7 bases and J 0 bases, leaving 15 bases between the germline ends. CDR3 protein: CASTPQSGMNTEAFF. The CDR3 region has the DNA TGTGCCAGCACCCCCCAGTCGGGGATGAACACTGAAGCTTTCTTT.

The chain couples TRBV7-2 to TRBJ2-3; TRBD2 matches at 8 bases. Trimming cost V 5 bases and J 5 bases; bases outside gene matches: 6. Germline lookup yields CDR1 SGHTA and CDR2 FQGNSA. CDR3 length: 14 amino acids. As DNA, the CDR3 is TGTGCCAGCAGCATCCGGGGGGGCGGAGATACGCAGTATTTT. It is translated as CASSIRGGGDTQYF.

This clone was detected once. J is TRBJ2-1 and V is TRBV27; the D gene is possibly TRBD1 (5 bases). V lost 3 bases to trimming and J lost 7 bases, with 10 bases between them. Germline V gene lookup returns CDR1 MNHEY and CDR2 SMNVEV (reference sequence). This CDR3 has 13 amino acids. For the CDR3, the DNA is TGTGCCAGCAGTTTCGGACAAAATAATGAGCAGTTCTTC. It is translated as CASSFGQNNEQFF.

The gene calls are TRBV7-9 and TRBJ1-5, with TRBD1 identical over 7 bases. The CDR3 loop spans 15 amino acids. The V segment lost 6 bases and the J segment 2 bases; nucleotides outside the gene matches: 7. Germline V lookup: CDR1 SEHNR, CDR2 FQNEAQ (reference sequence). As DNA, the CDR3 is TGTGCCAGCAGTTCTGACAGGGTGGGCAATCAGCCCCAGCATTTT. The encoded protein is CASSSDRVGNQPQHF.

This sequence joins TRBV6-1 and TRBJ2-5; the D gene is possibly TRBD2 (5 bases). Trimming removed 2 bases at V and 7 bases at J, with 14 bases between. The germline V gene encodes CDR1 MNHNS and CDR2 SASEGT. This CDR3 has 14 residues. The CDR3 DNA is TGTGCCAGCAGTGAATTGGTCCCGGCGGGGACCCAGTACTTC. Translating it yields CASSELVPAGTQYF.

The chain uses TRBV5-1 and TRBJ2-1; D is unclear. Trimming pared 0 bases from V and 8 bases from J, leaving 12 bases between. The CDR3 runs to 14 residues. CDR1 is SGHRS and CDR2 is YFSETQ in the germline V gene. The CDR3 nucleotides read TGCGCCAGCAGCTTGGGTGCGATAGCCGATGAGCAGTTCTTC. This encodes CASSLGAIADEQFF.

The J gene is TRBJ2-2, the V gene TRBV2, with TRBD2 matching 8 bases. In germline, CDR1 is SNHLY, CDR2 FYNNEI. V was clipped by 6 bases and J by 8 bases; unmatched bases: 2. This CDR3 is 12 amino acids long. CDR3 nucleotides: TGTGCCAGCAGCTCTAGCGGGGGGGAGCTGTTTTTT. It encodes CASSSSGGELFF.

The CDR3 protein is CASSQGRQGANEQFF. The DNA for the CDR3 is TGCGCCAGCAGCCAAGGACGACAGGGGGCCAATGAGCAGTTCTTC. V is TRBV4-1 and J is TRBJ2-1; 10 bases agree with TRBD1. Germline CDR1 reads MGHRA; CDR2 reads YSYEKL. J lost 6 bases, V lost 1 base, and 3 bases had no gene match. This CDR3 contains 15 residues.

CDR3 DNA sequence: TGTGCCAGCCAACCGGGACAGGGCTCCTACGAGCAGTACTTC. It is translated as CASQPGQGSYEQYF. The chain uses TRBV5-4 and TRBJ2-7; 9 positions match TRBD1. The CDR3 is 14 amino acids. V dropped 7 bases and J dropped 0; count of bases not matched to a gene: 5. Germline CDR1 is SGHNT and CDR2 is YYREEE (reference sequence).

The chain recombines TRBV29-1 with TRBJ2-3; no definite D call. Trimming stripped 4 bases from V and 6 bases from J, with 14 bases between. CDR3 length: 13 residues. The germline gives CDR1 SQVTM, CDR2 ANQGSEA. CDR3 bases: TGCAGCGTTGGGGCTATGGCGCTCGATACGCAGTATTTT. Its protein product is CSVGAMALDTQYF.

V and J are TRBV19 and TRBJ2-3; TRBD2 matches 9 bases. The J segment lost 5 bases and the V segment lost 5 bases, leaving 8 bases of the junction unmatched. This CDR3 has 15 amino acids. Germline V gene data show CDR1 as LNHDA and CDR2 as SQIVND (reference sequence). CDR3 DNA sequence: TGTGCCAGTAGTGCCCTAGCGGGGATTAGAGATACGCAGTATTTT. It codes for CASSALAGIRDTQYF.

CDR3 coding DNA: TGTGCCAGCAGCTTACGATTAGGGGCTGAGACCCAGTACTTC. Its translation is CASSLRLGAETQYF. V and J are TRBV11-2 and TRBJ2-5; perhaps TRBD1 as D (5 bases). Deletions cut 2 bases from V and 5 bases from J, with 12 bases between. CDR1 is SGHAT, CDR2 FQNNGV, per germline. The CDR3 consists of 14 residues.

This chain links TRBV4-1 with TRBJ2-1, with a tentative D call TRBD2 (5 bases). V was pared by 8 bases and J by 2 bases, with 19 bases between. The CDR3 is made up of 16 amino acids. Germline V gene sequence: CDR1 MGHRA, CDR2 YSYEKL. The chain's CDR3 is CASVSSISLAYNEQFF. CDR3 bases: TGCGCCAGCGTCTCTAGCATCTCCCTGGCCTACAATGAGCAGTTCTTC.

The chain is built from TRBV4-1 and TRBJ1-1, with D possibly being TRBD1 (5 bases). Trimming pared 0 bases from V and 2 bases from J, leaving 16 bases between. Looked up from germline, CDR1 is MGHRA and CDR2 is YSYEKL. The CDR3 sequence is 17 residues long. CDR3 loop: CASSQDQRQGKNTEAFF. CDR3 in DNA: TGCGCCAGCAGCCAAGACCAAAGGCAGGGCAAAAACACTGAAGCTTTCTTT.